Following are 29 T cell receptor beta chains from one sample sequenced in a study of blood T cell repertoires in COVID-19. Profiling relied on immunoSEQ multiplex PCR, and the TCRdb table lists in-frame clones only, not all of them. Found here are around 300,000 clones, 88% of them singletons; the top ten hold approximately 4%. The sample taken for sequencing was peripheral blood. The receptors shown here come from a woman between 45 and 60 years old with active or convalescent COVID-19.

This clone has a handful of counts. The chain recombines TRBV5-1 with TRBJ2-7; 7 bases are shared with TRBD1. Germline-derived CDR1 and CDR2 are SGHRS and YFSETQ. The CDR3 covers 13 residues. The V and J ends lost 5 bases and 2 bases, in that order; junction bases with no gene match: 4. Here the CDR3 DNA reads TGCGCCAGCAGACTGACAGGGACCTACGAGCAGTACTTC. It encodes CASRLTGTYEQYF.

The CDR3 region is CASTMGTVNSPLHF. The CDR3 nucleotides read TGTGCCAGTACCATGGGGACAGTGAATTCACCCCTCCACTTT. The chain is built from TRBV19 and TRBJ1-6; TRBD1 agrees at 7 bases. V lost 7 bases and J lost 7; bases outside the gene matches: 7. The length of the CDR3 is 14 residues. Germline lookup yields CDR1 LNHDA and CDR2 SQIVND (reference sequence). Drawing the rest from reference TRBV19 and TRBJ1-6, the complete variable domain is DGGITQSPKYLFRKEGQNVTLSCEQNLNHDAMYWYRQDPGQGLRLIYYSQIVNDFQKGDIAEGYSVSREKKESFPLTVTSAQKNPTAFYLCASTMGTVNSPLHFGNGTRLTVT.

This chain joins TRBV18 and TRBJ2-2; 13 nucleotides line up with TRBD2. This CDR3 region has 16 residues. The V gene's germline CDR1 is KGHSH and CDR2 LQKENI. V shed 8 bases, J shed 4 bases, and the junction held 7 bases outside the gene matches. CDR3 region: CASSGLAGVSTGELFF. CDR3 sequence (DNA): TGTGCCAGCAGCGGACTAGCGGGAGTTTCCACCGGGGAGCTGTTTTTT. Drawing the rest from reference TRBV18 and TRBJ2-2, the complete variable domain is NAGVMQNPRHLVRRRGQEARLRCSPMKGHSHVYWYRQLPEEGLKFMVYLQKENIIDESGMPKERFSAEFPKEGPSILRIQQVVRGDSAAYFCASSGLAGVSTGELFFGEGSRLTVL.

In the case of this clone: The sample carries other DNA sequences with the same CDR3. This rearrangement joins TRBV19 to TRBJ1-5, with D possibly being TRBD1 (5 bases). CDR1 is LNHDA, CDR2 SQIVND, per germline (reference sequence). The ends were cut back, 3 bases at V and 0 bases at J, with 9 bases in the middle. This CDR3 has 15 amino acids. The CDR3 sequence is CASSIGGNSNQPQHF. CDR3 bases: TGTGCCAGTAGTATCGGGGGGAATAGCAATCAGCCCCAGCATTTT.

The V call is TRBV4-2, the J call TRBJ1-1, with D possibly matching TRBD1 (6 bases). CDR1 and CDR2 from the germline V gene are LGHNA and YNFKEQ. The V end lost 0 bases, the J end lost 4 bases, and 21 bases lay between the germline ends. This CDR3 contains 18 residues. Here the CDR3 DNA reads TGTGCCAGCAGCCAAGATGTCCGGGGGGCAAATGCGGTCACTGAAGCTTTCTTT. Translation: CASSQDVRGANAVTEAFF.

The chain is built from TRBV28 and TRBJ1-2; D is possibly TRBD1 (6 bases). From germline, CDR1 is MDHEN and CDR2 SYDVKM. The CDR3 contains 14 residues. The V end was cut by 3 bases, the J end by 5 bases, with 13 bases between. In DNA, the CDR3 is TGTGCCAGCAGTTTCCCACAGGGAGTATATGGCTACACCTTC. It is translated as CASSFPQGVYGYTF.

The chain couples TRBV28 to TRBJ1-6; 8 nucleotides line up with TRBD1. The CDR3 spans 14 residues. V was clipped by 7 bases and J by 10 bases; unmatched bases: 9. Germline V gene lookup returns CDR1 MDHEN and CDR2 SYDVKM. The CDR3 is CASTQPGQGSPLHF. DNA for the CDR3: TGTGCCAGCACTCAACCTGGACAGGGCTCACCCCTCCACTTT.

The gene calls are TRBV12-5 and TRBJ1-2; D is unresolved. The CDR3 is 18 amino acids. Per germline, CDR1 LGHNT and CDR2 FRNRAP. V gave up 3 bases and J gave up 5 bases, with 25 bases separating them. In DNA, the CDR3 is TGTGCTAGTGGTTTCCATCTCGAAAGGGAGACGGTAGATTATGGCTACACCTTC. It is translated as CASGFHLERETVDYGYTF.

V and J are TRBV11-2 and TRBJ2-1; D is perhaps TRBD2 (6 bases). Germline CDR1 is SGHAT and CDR2 is FQNNGV. The CDR3 covers 15 residues. Trimming removed 6 bases from V and 2 bases from J, with 14 bases in between. CDR3 coding DNA: TGTGCCAGCAGTCAGCGGACTAATACCTACAATGAGCAGTTCTTC. It translates to CASSQRTNTYNEQFF.

This chain joins TRBV7-2 and TRBJ1-2; 8 nucleotides match TRBD1. V shed 5 bases, J shed 8 bases, and the junction held 13 bases outside the gene matches. Per the germline V gene, CDR1 is SGHTA and CDR2 is FQGNSA. The CDR3 loop spans 15 amino acids. This chain's CDR3 is CASSLYLTGARGYTF. In DNA, the CDR3 is TGTGCCAGCAGCCTATACCTGACAGGGGCTCGGGGCTACACCTTC.

The chain links TRBV5-1 to TRBJ2-1; TRBD1 agrees at 7 bases. Germline lookup yields CDR1 SGHRS and CDR2 YFSETQ. V lost 0 bases and J lost 7; bases outside the gene matches: 10. The length of the CDR3 is 16 residues. DNA for the CDR3: TGCGCCAGCAGCTTGGAGGGGGCACAGGGAAGGAATGAGCAGTTCTTC. Residues: CASSLEGAQGRNEQFF.

The chain couples TRBV28 to TRBJ2-7; D perhaps matches TRBD1 (6 bases). Trimming removed 3 bases at V and 13 bases at J, with 19 bases between. CDR3 size: 13 residues. Germline loops: CDR1 MDHEN, CDR2 SYDVKM. CDR3 DNA: TGTGCCAGCAGTTTTGGCGGACAGCCGCCCGGATACTTC. Amino acid sequence: CASSFGGQPPGYF. The entire variable domain, with the rest obtained from reference TRBV28 and TRBJ2-7, is as follows: DVKVTQSSRYLVKRTGEKVFLECVQDMDHENMFWYRQDPGLGLRLIYFSYDVKMKEKGDIPEGYSVSREKKERFSLILESASTNQTSMYLCASSFGGQPPGYFGPGTRLTVT.

J is TRBJ1-1 and V is TRBV30, with a possible D match to TRBD1 (5 bases). CDR3 size: 15 residues. Germline V lookup: CDR1 GTSNPN, CDR2 SVGIG (reference sequence). V was shortened by 0 bases and J by 1 base, with 12 bases between the two germline ends. CDR3 loop: CAWSVRGVRNTEAFF. CDR3 DNA: TGTGCCTGGAGTGTACGGGGGGTGAGGAACACTGAAGCTTTCTTT.

The CDR3 sequence is CASSSDRGSHNEQFF. The CDR3, as DNA: TGTGCCAGCAGCTCCGACAGGGGCAGCCACAATGAGCAGTTCTTC. The gene calls are TRBV7-2 and TRBJ2-1; 8 bases are a match to TRBD1. The length of the CDR3 is 15 residues. V lost 4 bases and J lost 5; bases outside the gene matches: 7. Germline V gene data show CDR1 as SGHTA and CDR2 as FQGNSA.

The chain uses TRBV27 and TRBJ1-1, with 8 bases lining up with TRBD1. Unmatched junction bases numbered 11, after V lost 8 bases and J lost 0 bases. Germline assignment: CDR1 MNHEY and CDR2 SMNVEV (reference sequence). The CDR3 is made up of 16 amino acids. The CDR3, as DNA: TGTGCCAGCGGCTCAAGAAGGACAGGGATGAACACTGAAGCTTTCTTT. This codes for CASGSRRTGMNTEAFF.

This sequence joins TRBV29-1 and TRBJ2-3; possible D gene TRBD2, 5 bases. Germline CDR1 is SQVTM and CDR2 is ANQGSEA. V dropped 2 bases and J dropped 1 base, with 13 bases sitting between them. CDR3 length: 15 amino acids. CDR3 sequence reads: CSVELGRPGTDTQYF. CDR3 nucleotide sequence: TGCAGCGTTGAACTAGGGAGACCCGGCACAGATACGCAGTATTTT.

The V gene is TRBV4-3, the J gene TRBJ2-1, with a tentative D call TRBD2 (5 bases). CDR1 LGHNA and CDR2 YSLEER come from the germline V gene. The CDR3 is 17 amino acids. Trimming shortened V by 1 base and J by 3 bases, and 16 bases separated the two germline ends. This CDR3 is CASSQAGSGAVYNEQFF. The CDR3 DNA is TGCGCCAGCAGCCAAGCGGGGAGCGGAGCCGTCTACAATGAGCAGTTCTTC.

In this sample, this clone turned up a few times. J is TRBJ1-3 and V is TRBV7-3, with TRBD1 matching 7 bases. The V gene's germline CDR1 is SGHTA and CDR2 FQGTGA. The CDR3 sequence is 14 residues long. With V trimmed by 5 bases and J by 3 bases, 4 bases remained unmatched. CDR3 in DNA: TGTGCCAGCAGCCCGGGGACAGATGGAAACACCATATATTTT. Translation: CASSPGTDGNTIYF.

This chain links TRBV6-1 with TRBJ2-7, with a possible D match to TRBD2 (6 bases). CDR1 MNHNS and CDR2 SASEGT come from the germline V gene. The CDR3 is made up of 15 amino acids. V was shortened by 1 base and J by 2 bases, with 12 bases between the two germline ends. DNA of the CDR3: TGTGCCAGCAGTGAAGACCGGGAGATGGCCTACGAGCAGTACTTC. Its translation is CASSEDREMAYEQYF.

This clone was recorded once. V is TRBV18 and J is TRBJ2-5; no firm D call. CDR1 and CDR2 from the germline V gene are KGHSH and LQKENI. This CDR3 contains 14 residues. Trimming took off 1 base at V and 2 bases at J, with 8 bases between the two ends. CDR3 bases: TGTGCCAGCTCACCACTGAGAACTCAAGAGACCCAGTACTTC. Protein sequence: CASSPLRTQETQYF.

A note on this clone: The same CDR3 can be traced to other DNA sequences in this sample. This CDR3 is CASSGSNQPQHF. CDR3 DNA sequence: TGTGCCAGCAGCGGTAGCAATCAGCCCCAGCATTTT. The chain recombines TRBV2 with TRBJ1-5; D unresolved. Germline V gene lookup returns CDR1 SNHLY and CDR2 FYNNEI. V was clipped by 6 bases and J by 0 bases, with 3 bases between them. This CDR3 has 12 residues.

The chain is built from TRBV28 and TRBJ2-4; weak D call: TRBD2 (5 bases). The V end was cut by 3 bases, the J end by 7 bases, with 13 bases between. The CDR3 extends over 14 amino acids. Germline-derived CDR1 and CDR2 are MDHEN and SYDVKM. CDR3 sequence reads: CASSFDLAENIQYF. CDR3 DNA: TGTGCCAGCAGTTTTGATCTAGCTGAGAACATTCAGTACTTC. The whole variable domain, filled in from reference TRBV28 and TRBJ2-4, reads DVKVTQSSRYLVKRTGEKVFLECVQDMDHENMFWYRQDPGLGLRLIYFSYDVKMKEKGDIPEGYSVSREKKERFSLILESASTNQTSMYLCASSFDLAENIQYFGAGTRLSVL.

The chain carries TRBV5-5 and TRBJ2-7; D might be TRBD2 (5 bases). The V gene lost 0 bases and the J gene lost 7 bases, with 11 bases spanning the gap. The CDR3 runs to 13 residues. Germline lookup yields CDR1 SGHKS and CDR2 YYEKEE (reference sequence). The chain's CDR3 is CASSLEGPGEQYF. The CDR3 coding sequence is TGTGCCAGCAGCTTGGAGGGTCCGGGGGAGCAGTACTTC.

The chain is built from TRBV27 and TRBJ1-1, with D hard to call. This CDR3 is 15 amino acids long. V was trimmed by 3 bases and J by 3 bases, leaving 14 bases between them. CDR1 and CDR2 (germline): MNHEY, SMNVEV (reference sequence). The CDR3 is CASSFRRGWDTEAFF. As DNA, the CDR3 is TGTGCCAGCAGTTTTCGAAGAGGTTGGGACACTGAAGCTTTCTTT.

V and J are TRBV10-3 and TRBJ1-6; D remains ambiguous. The CDR3 has 17 residues. From germline, CDR1 is ENHRY and CDR2 SYGVKD. V was shortened by 6 bases and J by 6 bases, with 21 bases between the two germline ends. In DNA, the CDR3 is TGTGCCATCAGGGCTCCCGCTAGAGGCGGGTTTAATTCACCCCTCCACTTT. This encodes CAIRAPARGGFNSPLHF.

The chain couples TRBV27 to TRBJ1-2; D call uncertain. Trimming stripped 4 bases from V and 4 bases from J, with 10 bases between. Germline V gene sequence: CDR1 MNHEY, CDR2 SMNVEV (reference sequence). The CDR3 is 13 residues long. CDR3 residues: CASSSTRSYGYTF. The CDR3 DNA reads as TGTGCCAGCAGTTCTACGCGGAGCTATGGCTACACCTTC.

The chain recombines TRBV5-4 with TRBJ2-1, with 7 bases lining up with TRBD1. The V segment lost 4 bases and the J segment 4 bases; nucleotides outside the gene matches: 8. Germline values: CDR1 SGHNT, CDR2 YYREEE (reference sequence). The CDR3 extends over 15 amino acids. The CDR3 bases are TGTGCCAGCAGCCTGGGGACAGCTAAATACAATGAGCAGTTCTTC. Translated, it gives CASSLGTAKYNEQFF.

The chain joins TRBV6-2 or TRBV6-3 to TRBJ1-5; TRBD1 aligns across 10 bases. The CDR3 consists of 15 residues. The trim removed 5 bases at V and 7 bases at J, leaving 8 bases unmatched. CDR1 MNHEY and CDR2 SVGEGT come from the germline V gene. The CDR3 region has the DNA TGTGCCAGCAGTGACTGGGACAGGGGAGGGCAGCCCCAGCATTTT. Translation gives CASSDWDRGGQPQHF.

This clone was recorded only once. The genes are TRBV28 and TRBJ2-2; a weak D match, TRBD1 (5 bases). Germline loops: CDR1 MDHEN, CDR2 SYDVKM. Trimming cost V 3 bases and J 3 bases, with 11 bases left between them. The CDR3 is 15 residues long. The DNA for the CDR3 is TGTGCCAGCAGTTTCAGTGACAGAGACACCGGGGAGCTGTTTTTT. Protein: CASSFSDRDTGELFF.